This T cell receptor beta chain is from a study of OX40 agonist ivuxolimab in advanced cancers. The germline CDR1 and CDR2 sequences are LNHDA and SQIVND (reference sequence). The CDR3 sequence is 15 residues long. V lost 8 bases and J lost 1, with 16 bases in between. Here immunoSEQ multiplex PCR was the method, and the copy in TCRdb shows in-frame clones only, minus some. The sample records 35,000 to 45,000 clones, roughly 92% being singletons. The receptor was isolated from an adult with an advanced solid tumor such as melanoma, head and neck, liver or kidney cancer. Sequenced material: CD4+ or CD8+ T cells sorted from blood, taken in a trial of the OX40 agonist ivuxolimab. The chain has TRBV19 and TRBJ2-3, with D uncertain. CDR3 amino acids: CASHPVGRGTDTQYF. CDR3 nucleotides: TGTGCCAGTCATCCAGTGGGCCGAGGCACAGATACGCAGTATTTT.